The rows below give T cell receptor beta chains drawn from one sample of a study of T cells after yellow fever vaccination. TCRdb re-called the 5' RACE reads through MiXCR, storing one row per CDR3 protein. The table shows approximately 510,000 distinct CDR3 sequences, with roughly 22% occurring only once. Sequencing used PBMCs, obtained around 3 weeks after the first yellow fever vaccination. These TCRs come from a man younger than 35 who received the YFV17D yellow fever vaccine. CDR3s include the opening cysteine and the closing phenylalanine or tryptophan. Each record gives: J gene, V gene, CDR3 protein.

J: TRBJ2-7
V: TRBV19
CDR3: CASSMSSQAGSYEQYF

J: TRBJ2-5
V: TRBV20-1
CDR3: CSASVPRTYQETQYF

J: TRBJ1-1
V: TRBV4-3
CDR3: CASRKIQGYNTEAFF

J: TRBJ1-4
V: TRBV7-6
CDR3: CASSYSTNEKLFF

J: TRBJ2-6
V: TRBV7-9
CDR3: CASSPPRGLSGANVLTF

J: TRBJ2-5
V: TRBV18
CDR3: CASSPEASGGSGTQYF

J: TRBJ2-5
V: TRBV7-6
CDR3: CASSQMYQETQYF

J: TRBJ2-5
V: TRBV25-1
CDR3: CATTDSPRETQYF

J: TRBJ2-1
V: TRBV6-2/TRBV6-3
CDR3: CASSNRGARREQFF

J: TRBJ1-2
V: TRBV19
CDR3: CASSATRGEGYTF

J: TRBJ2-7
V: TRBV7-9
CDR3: CASSSLGGTSNYEQYF

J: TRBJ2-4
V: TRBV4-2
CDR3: CASSQDLTDIQYF

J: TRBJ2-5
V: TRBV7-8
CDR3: CASSLPTSGGPETQYF

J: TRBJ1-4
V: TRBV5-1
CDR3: CASSLEQGGEKLFF

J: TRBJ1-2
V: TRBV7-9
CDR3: CASSGTGNGYTF

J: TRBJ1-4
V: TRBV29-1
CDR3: CSVEFVLGQGGEKLFF

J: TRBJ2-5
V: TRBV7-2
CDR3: CASSKYQETQYF

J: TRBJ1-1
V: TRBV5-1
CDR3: CASRGRGITEAFF

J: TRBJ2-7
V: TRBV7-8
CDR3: CASSPRQGGAYEQYF

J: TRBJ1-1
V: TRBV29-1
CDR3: CSVMDTPLAEAFF

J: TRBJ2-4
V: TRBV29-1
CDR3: CSVEGQGQNIQYF

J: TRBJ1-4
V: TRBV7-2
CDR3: CASSLALNEKLFF

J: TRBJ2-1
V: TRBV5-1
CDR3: CASSFLEGAYNEQFF

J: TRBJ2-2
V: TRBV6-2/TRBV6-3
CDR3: CASRGTGGHGELFF

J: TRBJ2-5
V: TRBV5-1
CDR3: CASSVNSGGPEETQYF

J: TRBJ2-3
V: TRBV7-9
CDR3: CASSPAIRGGADTQYF

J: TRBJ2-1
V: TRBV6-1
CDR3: CASRILGGPYNEQFF

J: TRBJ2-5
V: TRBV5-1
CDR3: CASSLGLAGGRETQYF

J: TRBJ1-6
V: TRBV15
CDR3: CATSWDRGDSPLHF

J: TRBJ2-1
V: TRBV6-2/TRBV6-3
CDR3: CASSYSGTSVYNEQFF

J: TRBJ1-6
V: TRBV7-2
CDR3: CASSYRVNSPLHF